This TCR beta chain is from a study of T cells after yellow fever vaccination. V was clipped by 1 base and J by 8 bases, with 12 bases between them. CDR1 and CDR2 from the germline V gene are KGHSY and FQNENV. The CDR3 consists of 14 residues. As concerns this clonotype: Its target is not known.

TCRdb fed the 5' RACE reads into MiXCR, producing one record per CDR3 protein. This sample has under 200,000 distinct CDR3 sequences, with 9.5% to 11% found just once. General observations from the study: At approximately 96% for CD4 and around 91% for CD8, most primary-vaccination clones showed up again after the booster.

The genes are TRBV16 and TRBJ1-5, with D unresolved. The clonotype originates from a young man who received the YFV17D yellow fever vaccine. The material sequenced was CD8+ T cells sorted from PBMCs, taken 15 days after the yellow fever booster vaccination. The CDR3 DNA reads TGTGCCAGCAGCCAATTACCGGGGTTGGAGCCCCAGCATTTT. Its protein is CASSQLPGLEPQHF. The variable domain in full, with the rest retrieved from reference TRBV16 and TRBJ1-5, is GEEVAQTPKHLVRGEGQKAKLYCAPIKGHSYVFWYQQVLKNEFKFLISFQNENVFDETGMPKERFSAKCLPNSPCSLEIQATKLEDSAVYFCASSQLPGLEPQHFGDGTRLSIL.